Listed here are 18 T cell receptor beta chains from one sample, sequenced in a study of T cell changes during pregnancy in multiple sclerosis. The data were produced by immunoSEQ multiplex PCR, yet TCRdb's version contains in-frame clones alone and is incomplete. The sample has roughly 80,000 clones, 75% to 90% seen once. The sequencing here drew on peripheral blood, taken before pregnancy. The source is a female donor with multiple sclerosis, enrolled in a pregnancy study.

The chain's CDR3 is CASSLLLAGANEQFF. Here the CDR3 DNA reads TGTGCCAGCAGCTTACTACTAGCGGGTGCCAATGAGCAGTTCTTC. The chain couples TRBV7-3 to TRBJ2-1; 9 bases are a match to TRBD2. This CDR3 has 15 amino acids. The germline V gene encodes CDR1 SGHTA and CDR2 FQGTGA. J gave up 6 bases and V 2 bases, and 5 bases lay outside the gene matches. The full variable domain, its missing parts supplied by reference TRBV7-3 and TRBJ2-1, is GAGVSQTPSNKVTEKGKYVELRCDPISGHTALYWYRQSLGQGPEFLIYFQGTGAADDSGLPNDRFFAVRPEGSVSTLKIQRTERGDSAVYLCASSLLLAGANEQFFGPGTRLTVL.

The J gene is TRBJ2-7, the V gene TRBV6-6, with TRBD2 identical over 7 bases. The CDR3 length is 14 residues. V was pared by 6 bases and J by 3 bases, with 8 bases of the junction left unmatched. From germline, CDR1 is MNHNY and CDR2 SVGAGI (reference sequence). CDR3 in amino acids: CASRRPSGDYEQYF. The CDR3 DNA sequence: TGTGCCAGCAGGCGCCCGAGCGGGGACTACGAGCAGTACTTC.

The rearrangement uses TRBV7-2 and TRBJ2-7; 9 bases agree with TRBD1. Per germline, CDR1 SGHTA and CDR2 FQGNSA. The junction had 8 bases not matched to a gene; V was cut back by 2 bases and J by 3 bases. The CDR3 has 16 amino acids. DNA for the CDR3: TGTGCCAGCAGCTTACCACAGGGGGCGCTGGACTACGAGCAGTACTTC. As protein: CASSLPQGALDYEQYF.

V usage is TRBV19 and J usage is TRBJ1-3; 7 bases match TRBD1. This CDR3 has 14 residues. V was pared by 11 bases and J by 0 bases, with 7 bases of the junction left unmatched. Germline V gives CDR1 LNHDA, CDR2 SQIVND (reference sequence). CDR3 region: CAVPDRSSGNTIYF. CDR3 DNA sequence: TGTGCCGTCCCGGACAGGAGCTCTGGAAACACCATATATTTT.

The chain couples TRBV10-2 to TRBJ1-2; tentative D call: TRBD1 (5 bases). V lost 2 bases, J lost 4 bases, and 11 bases lay in between. This CDR3 has 14 residues. Germline V gene sequence: CDR1 WSHSY, CDR2 SAAADI. The CDR3 region is CASSEGQGIYGYTF. DNA of the CDR3: TGCGCCAGCAGTGAGGGCCAGGGTATCTATGGCTACACCTTC.

This chain joins TRBV5-1 and TRBJ2-5, with 8 bases lining up with TRBD1. The CDR3 is 15 amino acids. The trim removed 4 bases at V and 2 bases at J, leaving 7 bases unmatched. Germline V lookup: CDR1 SGHRS, CDR2 YFSETQ. CDR3 amino acids: CASSPIGTGQETQYF. The CDR3 DNA reads TGCGCCAGCAGCCCCATTGGGACAGGTCAAGAGACCCAGTACTTC.

The V gene is TRBV11-2, the J gene TRBJ2-2; 8 bases are a match to TRBD2. Germline values: CDR1 SGHAT, CDR2 FQNNGV. The CDR3 runs to 15 residues. J gave up 4 bases and V 3 bases, and 4 bases lay outside the gene matches. CDR3 protein: CASSFAGGGTGELFF. CDR3 nucleotides: TGTGCCAGCAGCTTCGCGGGGGGCGGCACCGGGGAGCTGTTTTTT.

The chain carries TRBV5-4 and TRBJ2-7, with 13 bases identical to TRBD2. Per the germline V gene, CDR1 is SGHNT and CDR2 is YYREEE (reference sequence). The CDR3 contains 15 residues. Trimming at V came to 4 bases and at J to 2 bases, leaving 3 bases not matched to a gene. The CDR3 loop reads CASSPGLAGPYEQYF. CDR3 coding DNA: TGTGCCAGCAGCCCGGGACTAGCGGGGCCCTACGAGCAGTACTTC. Full variable domain (missing parts from reference TRBV5-4 and TRBJ2-7): ETGVTQSPTHLIKTRGQQVTLRCSSQSGHNTVSWYQQALGQGPQFIFQYYREEENGRGNFPPRFSGLQFPNYSSELNVNALELDDSALYLCASSPGLAGPYEQYFGPGTRLTVT.

DNA for the CDR3: TGTGCCAGCAGCTTATCTAGTGCTAGCCGCGGCTCCATATATTTT. Amino acid sequence: CASSLSSASRGSIYF. This chain joins TRBV7-8 and TRBJ1-3; no reliable D call. Looked up from germline, CDR1 is SGHVS and CDR2 is FQNEAQ. Trimming left V 2 bases short and J 11 bases short, with 19 bases between. The CDR3 is 15 amino acids.

The chain recombines TRBV9 with TRBJ1-4, with D perhaps TRBD1 (6 bases). The CDR3 is 17 residues long. Germline CDR1 reads SGDLS; CDR2 reads YYNGEE. V lost 0 bases, J lost 4 bases, and 16 bases lay in between. The CDR3 is CASSVGQGPPDNEKLFF. The CDR3 DNA is TGTGCCAGCAGCGTAGGTCAGGGGCCGCCGGATAATGAAAAACTGTTTTTT.

V gene TRBV15 combines with J gene TRBJ2-3, with unresolved D. Trimming left V 6 bases short and J 2 bases short, with 9 bases between. Germline assignment: CDR1 LNHNV and CDR2 YYDKDF (reference sequence). The CDR3 runs to 13 residues. DNA for the CDR3: TGTGCCACCAGGGAGCTTGCCACAGATACGCAGTATTTT. It codes for CATRELATDTQYF.

This clone showed up just once. This rearrangement joins TRBV15 to TRBJ2-7, with 7 bases matching TRBD1. V gave up 1 base and J gave up 6 bases; unmatched junction bases: 9. The CDR3 totals 15 residues. CDR1 is LNHNV and CDR2 is YYDKDF in the germline V gene (reference sequence). The CDR3: CATSRARVAGGEQYF. The CDR3 DNA reads as TGTGCCACCAGCAGAGCCCGAGTGGCAGGGGGCGAGCAGTACTTC.

This clone was seen once. This chain links TRBV7-8 with TRBJ2-3, with 9 positions matching TRBD2. Per the germline V gene, CDR1 is SGHVS and CDR2 is FQNEAQ. The CDR3 has 16 residues. With V trimmed by 2 bases and J by 2 bases, 5 bases remained unmatched. The CDR3 region has the DNA TGTGCCAGCAGCTTATGGGGCGGGGGGGACACAGATACGCAGTATTTT. Translating gives CASSLWGGGDTDTQYF.

This chain uses TRBV13 with TRBJ1-2; D not resolved. There are 15 residues in the CDR3. CDR1 is PRHDT, CDR2 FYEKMQ, per germline (reference sequence). V was clipped by 5 bases and J by 4 bases, with 17 bases between them. In DNA form, the CDR3 reads TGTGCCAGCAGCCAAGGGCGGGGAACCCTCTATGGCTACACCTTC. The encoded protein is CASSQGRGTLYGYTF.

The genes are TRBV19 and TRBJ2-3; 7 bases are a match to TRBD1. This CDR3 spans 13 amino acids. V was clipped by 6 bases and J by 3 bases; unmatched bases: 3. Germline assignment: CDR1 LNHDA and CDR2 SQIVND (reference sequence). CDR3 loop: CASRGRGTDTQYF. The CDR3 DNA sequence: TGTGCCAGTAGGGGCAGGGGGACAGATACGCAGTATTTT.

The chain combines TRBV6-5 with TRBJ2-5; D possibly corresponds to TRBD1 (6 bases). The DNA end favors TRBJ2-7, so the J call may be wrong. CDR1 is MNHEY, CDR2 SVGAGI, per germline. The CDR3 sequence is 15 residues long. CDR3 sequence reads: CASSYNGQGSYEQYF. The CDR3 DNA follows: TGTGCCAGCAGTTATAATGGGCAGGGGTCCTACGAGCAGTACTTC.

The chain is built from TRBV4-1 and TRBJ1-1, with a weak D call TRBD1 (6 bases). This CDR3 is built from 18 residues. Trimming left V 4 bases short and J 3 bases short, with 24 bases between. Germline V CDR1 and CDR2: MGHRA, YSYEKL. In DNA form, the CDR3 reads TGCGCCAGCAGCCGTCGCCGGGACAAGACCTCTTGGGACACTGAAGCTTTCTTT. Its translation: CASSRRRDKTSWDTEAFF.

The CDR3 region is CASSLEAGAKQYF. The CDR3, as DNA: TGCGCCAGCAGCTTGGAGGCAGGGGCGAAGCAGTACTTC. V and J are TRBV5-1 and TRBJ2-7, with a weak D call TRBD1 (6 bases). CDR1 and CDR2 from the germline V gene are SGHRS and YFSETQ. Trimming pared 0 bases from V and 8 bases from J, leaving 12 bases between. This CDR3 is 13 amino acids long.